Listed below are T cell receptor beta chains from one sample, sequenced in a study of radiotherapy plus CTLA-4 blockade in lung cancer. TCRdb's copy holds only in-frame clones and misses some; the assay was immunoSEQ multiplex PCR. Of 43,000 or so clones listed, 55% to 80% were seen once; the top ten hold around 3.4%. The specimen was peripheral blood, collected from a patient treated with radiotherapy plus ipilimumab. The receptors here all came from a human donor with non-small cell lung cancer who had a complete response to radiotherapy plus ipilimumab. CDR3s include the opening cysteine and the closing phenylalanine or tryptophan. D genes are given only for firm matches. The size field is filled for only some rows; it gives once, few, many or a size class.

d_gene: TRBD1; abundance: .; v_gene: TRBV6-1; j_gene: TRBJ1-5; CDR3aa: CASRWTGAQPQHF; CDR3nt: TGTGCCAGCAGATGGACAGGGGCCCAGCCCCAGCATTTT
d_gene: .; abundance: once; v_gene: TRBV5-1; j_gene: TRBJ1-4; CDR3aa: CASSADRNSEKLFF; CDR3nt: TGCGCCAGCAGCGCGGACAGAAACTCCGAAAAACTGTTTTTT
d_gene: TRBD1; abundance: .; v_gene: TRBV9; j_gene: TRBJ1-1; CDR3aa: CASSATPGTGGGEAFF; CDR3nt: TGTGCCAGCAGCGCCACACCCGGGACAGGGGGCGGTGAAGCTTTCTTT
d_gene: .; abundance: few; v_gene: TRBV6-1; j_gene: TRBJ2-2; CDR3aa: CASSELGTRNTGELFF; CDR3nt: TGTGCCAGCAGTGAATTGGGAACTAGAAACACCGGGGAGCTGTTTTTT
d_gene: .; abundance: few; v_gene: TRBV10-3; j_gene: TRBJ2-5; CDR3aa: CAISEEPARRGPPTPQETQYF; CDR3nt: TGTGCCATCAGTGAGGAACCCGCCCGGCGGGGGCCCCCCACCCCCCAAGAGACCCAGTACTTC
d_gene: .; abundance: few; v_gene: TRBV25-1; j_gene: TRBJ2-1; CDR3aa: CASSGGNEQFF; CDR3nt: TGTGCCAGCAGTGGAGGGAATGAGCAGTTCTTC
d_gene: .; abundance: .; v_gene: TRBV2; j_gene: TRBJ2-7; CDR3aa: CASRTDAPYEQYF; CDR3nt: TGTGCCAGCCGGACTGACGCTCCCTACGAGCAGTACTTC
d_gene: .; abundance: .; v_gene: TRBV5-5; j_gene: TRBJ2-5; CDR3aa: CASSLFSETQYF; CDR3nt: TGTGCCAGCAGCTTGTTTTCGGAGACCCAGTACTTC
d_gene: TRBD1; abundance: .; v_gene: TRBV19; j_gene: TRBJ1-5; CDR3aa: CAISRGDRGNQPQHF; CDR3nt: TGTGCCATCTCCCGAGGAGACAGGGGTAATCAGCCCCAGCATTTT
d_gene: .; abundance: .; v_gene: TRBV5-1; j_gene: TRBJ1-1; CDR3aa: CASSSERRSTEAFF; CDR3nt: TGCGCCAGCAGCTCGGAGAGACGTAGCACTGAAGCTTTCTTT
d_gene: .; abundance: .; v_gene: TRBV6-5; j_gene: TRBJ2-1; CDR3aa: CASSLQGHNEQFF; CDR3nt: TGTGCCAGCAGTTTGCAGGGTCACAATGAGCAGTTCTTC
d_gene: .; abundance: .; v_gene: TRBV27; j_gene: TRBJ1-3; CDR3aa: CASSQRQETGNTIYF; CDR3nt: TGTGCCAGCAGTCAAAGACAGGAAACTGGAAACACCATATATTTT
d_gene: TRBD1; abundance: .; v_gene: TRBV5-1; j_gene: TRBJ1-1; CDR3aa: CASSKGQAIMNTEAFF; CDR3nt: TGCGCCAGCAGCAAGGGACAGGCAATCATGAACACTGAAGCTTTCTTT
d_gene: .; abundance: .; v_gene: TRBV14; j_gene: TRBJ2-7; CDR3aa: CASSQASTHEQYF; CDR3nt: TGTGCCAGCAGCCAAGCTAGCACCCACGAGCAGTACTTC
d_gene: .; abundance: .; v_gene: TRBV2; j_gene: TRBJ1-5; CDR3aa: CASSEDRLSNQPQHF; CDR3nt: TGTGCCAGCAGTGAAGACAGGTTGAGCAATCAGCCCCAGCATTTT
d_gene: .; abundance: few; v_gene: TRBV19; j_gene: TRBJ1-1; CDR3aa: CASSIGPLTEAFF; CDR3nt: TGTGCCAGTAGTATAGGGCCCCTCACTGAAGCTTTCTTT
d_gene: .; abundance: .; v_gene: TRBV4-3; j_gene: TRBJ1-2; CDR3aa: CASSQGDGGNYDYTF; CDR3nt: TGCGCCAGCAGCCAAGGGGACGGGGGGAACTATGACTACACCTTC
d_gene: TRBD1; abundance: .; v_gene: TRBV19; j_gene: TRBJ2-7; CDR3aa: CASSTANVGQAYEQYF; CDR3nt: TGTGCCAGTAGTACAGCCAACGTCGGACAGGCCTACGAGCAGTACTTC
d_gene: TRBD2; abundance: few; v_gene: TRBV4-3; j_gene: TRBJ2-7; CDR3aa: CASSREALGERDRPYEQYF; CDR3nt: TGCGCCAGCAGCCGAGAGGCGCTCGGGGAGCGGGACCGACCCTACGAGCAGTACTTC
d_gene: .; abundance: .; v_gene: TRBV18; j_gene: TRBJ2-7; CDR3aa: CASSPLGAGSYEQYF; CDR3nt: TGTGCCAGCTCACCACTTGGGGCAGGCTCCTACGAGCAGTACTTC
d_gene: TRBD2; abundance: few; v_gene: TRBV4-3; j_gene: TRBJ2-5; CDR3aa: CASSQEPSGGAGTQYF; CDR3nt: TGCGCCAGCAGCCAAGAGCCTAGCGGGGGGGCCGGGACCCAGTACTTC
d_gene: .; abundance: few; v_gene: TRBV2; j_gene: TRBJ1-3; CDR3aa: CASSGADLLSGNTIYF; CDR3nt: TGTGCCAGCAGTGGGGCAGACCTTCTCTCTGGAAACACCATATATTTT
d_gene: TRBD1; abundance: .; v_gene: TRBV25-1; j_gene: TRBJ1-2; CDR3aa: CASSERGQGPNYGYTF; CDR3nt: TGTGCCAGCAGTGAACGAGGACAGGGGCCTAACTATGGCTACACCTTC